The T cell receptor (beta chain) under discussion was sequenced for a study of T cell responses to AZD1222 COVID-19 vaccine. Overall study results and limits: Scientists sampled the repertoires only once the peak T cell response had passed. Clonal diversity may have been underestimated, and the donors were mostly white British, with more females than males.

As to this clone: Its matching antigen is unknown.

CDR1 and CDR2 (germline): MNHEY, SVGAGI. V was pared by 2 bases and J by 0 bases, with 10 bases between. The CDR3 covers 16 residues. This table comes from immunoSEQ multiplex PCR, and its TCRdb copy is limited to in-frame clones, with some not included. The table lists about 67,000 clones, 84% of them singletons. Sample: peripheral blood, taken on day 0 of AZD1222 vaccination. The TCR sequence derives from an adult in good health. The V and J genes are TRBV6-5 and TRBJ1-4; unclear D gene. In nucleotides, the CDR3 is TGTGCCAGCAGTTACAGAAAGGGCTCAACTAATGAAAAACTGTTTTTT. Encoded protein: CASSYRKGSTNEKLFF.